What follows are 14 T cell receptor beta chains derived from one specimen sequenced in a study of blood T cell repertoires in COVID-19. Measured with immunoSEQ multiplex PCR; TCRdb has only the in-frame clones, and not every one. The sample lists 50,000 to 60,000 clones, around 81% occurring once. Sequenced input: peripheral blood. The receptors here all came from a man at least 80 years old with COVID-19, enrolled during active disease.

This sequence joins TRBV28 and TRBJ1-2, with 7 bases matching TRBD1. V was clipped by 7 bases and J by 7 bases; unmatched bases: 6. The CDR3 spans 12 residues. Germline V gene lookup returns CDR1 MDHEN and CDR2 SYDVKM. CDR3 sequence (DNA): TGTGCCAGCACGTACAGGGGAGGTGGCTACACCTTC. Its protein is CASTYRGGGYTF.

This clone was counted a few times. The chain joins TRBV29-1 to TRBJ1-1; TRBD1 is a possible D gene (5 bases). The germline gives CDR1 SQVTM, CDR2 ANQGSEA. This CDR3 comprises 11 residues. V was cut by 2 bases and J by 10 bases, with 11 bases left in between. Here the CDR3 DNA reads TGCAGCGTTGAATTGGGGCGTTTAGCTTTCTTT. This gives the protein CSVELGRLAFF.

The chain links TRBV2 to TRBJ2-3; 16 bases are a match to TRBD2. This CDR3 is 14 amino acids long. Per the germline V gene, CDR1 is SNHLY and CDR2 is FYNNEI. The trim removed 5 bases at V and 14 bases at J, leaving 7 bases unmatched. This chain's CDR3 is CASSPGTSGRARYF. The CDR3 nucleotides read TGTGCCAGCAGTCCCGGGACTAGCGGGAGGGCCCGGTATTTT.

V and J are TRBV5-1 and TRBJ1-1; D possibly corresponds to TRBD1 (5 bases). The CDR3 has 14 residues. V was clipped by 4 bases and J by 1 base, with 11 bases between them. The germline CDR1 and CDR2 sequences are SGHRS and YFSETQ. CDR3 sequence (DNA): TGCGCCAGCAGCCCGGAAGACAGGAACACTGAAGCTTTCTTT. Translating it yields CASSPEDRNTEAFF.

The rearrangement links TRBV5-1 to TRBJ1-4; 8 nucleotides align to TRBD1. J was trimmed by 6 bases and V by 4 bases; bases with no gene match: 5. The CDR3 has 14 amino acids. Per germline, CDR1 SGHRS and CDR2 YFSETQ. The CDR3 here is CASSGQGTDEKLFF. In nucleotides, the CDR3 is TGCGCCAGCAGCGGACAGGGTACCGATGAAAAACTGTTTTTT.

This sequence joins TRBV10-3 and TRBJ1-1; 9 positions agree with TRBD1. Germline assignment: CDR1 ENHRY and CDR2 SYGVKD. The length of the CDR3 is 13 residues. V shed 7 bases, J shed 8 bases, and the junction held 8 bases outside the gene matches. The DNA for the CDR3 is TGTGCCATCACCGGGGACAGGGATTTAGAAGCTTTCTTT. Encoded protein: CAITGDRDLEAFF.

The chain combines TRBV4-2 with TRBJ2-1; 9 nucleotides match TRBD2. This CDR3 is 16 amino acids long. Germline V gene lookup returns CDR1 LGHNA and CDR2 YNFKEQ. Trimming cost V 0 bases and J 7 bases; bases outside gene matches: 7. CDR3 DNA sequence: TGTGCCAGCAGCCAAGATGAAGGGACTAGCAGTAATGAGCAGTTCTTC. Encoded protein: CASSQDEGTSSNEQFF.

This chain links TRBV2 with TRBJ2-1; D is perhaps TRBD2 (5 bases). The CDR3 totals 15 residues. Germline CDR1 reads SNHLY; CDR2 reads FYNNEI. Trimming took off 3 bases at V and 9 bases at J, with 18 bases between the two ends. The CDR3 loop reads CASSESTRGAFEQFF. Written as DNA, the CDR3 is TGTGCCAGCAGTGAGTCCACCCGGGGTGCCTTTGAGCAGTTCTTC.

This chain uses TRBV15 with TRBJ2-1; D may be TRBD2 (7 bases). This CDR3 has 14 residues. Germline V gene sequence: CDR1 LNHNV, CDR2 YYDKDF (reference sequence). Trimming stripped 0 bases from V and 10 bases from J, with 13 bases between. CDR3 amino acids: CATSRDRGGKEQFF. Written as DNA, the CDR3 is TGTGCCACCAGCAGAGATAGGGGGGGGAAAGAGCAGTTCTTC.

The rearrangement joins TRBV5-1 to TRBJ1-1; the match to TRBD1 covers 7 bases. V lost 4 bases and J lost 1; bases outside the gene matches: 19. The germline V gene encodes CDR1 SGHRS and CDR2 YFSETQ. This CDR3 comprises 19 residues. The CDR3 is CASSLVSPRQGRPNTEAFF. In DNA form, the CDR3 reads TGCGCCAGCAGCCTGGTCTCACCACGACAGGGTCGGCCGAACACTGAAGCTTTCTTT.

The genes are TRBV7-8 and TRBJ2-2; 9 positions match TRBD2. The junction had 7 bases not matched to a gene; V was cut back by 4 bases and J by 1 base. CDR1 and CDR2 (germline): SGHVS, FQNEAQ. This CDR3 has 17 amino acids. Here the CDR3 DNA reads TGTGCCAGCAGCTCCAGCCCAGCGGGGGGGAACACCGGGGAGCTGTTTTTT. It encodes CASSSSPAGGNTGELFF. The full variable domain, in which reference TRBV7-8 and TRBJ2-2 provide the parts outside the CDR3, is GAGVSQSPRYKVAKRGQDVALRCDPISGHVSLFWYQQALGQGPEFLTYFQNEAQLDKSGLPSDRFFAERPEGSVSTLKIQRTQQEDSAVYLCASSSSPAGGNTGELFFGEGSRLTVL.

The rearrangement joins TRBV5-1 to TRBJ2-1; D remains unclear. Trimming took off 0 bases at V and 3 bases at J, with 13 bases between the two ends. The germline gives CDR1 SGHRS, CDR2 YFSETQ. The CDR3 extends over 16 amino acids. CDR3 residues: CASSLDPAADYNEQFF. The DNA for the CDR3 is TGCGCCAGCAGCTTGGATCCCGCGGCCGACTACAATGAGCAGTTCTTC.

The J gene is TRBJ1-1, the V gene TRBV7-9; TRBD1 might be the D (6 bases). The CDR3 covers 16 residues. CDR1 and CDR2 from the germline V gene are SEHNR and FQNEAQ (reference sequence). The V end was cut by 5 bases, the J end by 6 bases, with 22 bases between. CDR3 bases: TGTGCCAGCAGCCCACAAACATTTCAGGGGTTATCTGAAGCTTTCTTT. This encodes CASSPQTFQGLSEAFF.

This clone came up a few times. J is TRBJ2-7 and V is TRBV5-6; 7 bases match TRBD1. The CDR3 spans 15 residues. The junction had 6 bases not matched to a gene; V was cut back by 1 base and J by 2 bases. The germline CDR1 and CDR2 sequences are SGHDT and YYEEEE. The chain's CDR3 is CASSLTGDPTYEQYV. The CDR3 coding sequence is TGTGCCAGCAGCTTGACAGGGGACCCAACCTACGAGCAGTACGTC.